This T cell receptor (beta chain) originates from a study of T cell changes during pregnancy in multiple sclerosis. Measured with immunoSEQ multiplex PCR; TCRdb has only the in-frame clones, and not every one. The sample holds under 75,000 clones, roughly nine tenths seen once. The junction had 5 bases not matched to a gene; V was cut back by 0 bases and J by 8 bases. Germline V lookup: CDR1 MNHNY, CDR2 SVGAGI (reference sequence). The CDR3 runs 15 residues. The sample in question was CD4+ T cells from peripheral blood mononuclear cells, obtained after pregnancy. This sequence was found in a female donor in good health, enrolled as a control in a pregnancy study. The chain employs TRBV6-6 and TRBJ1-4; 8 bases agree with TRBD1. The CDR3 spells CASSYSTGEGEKLFF. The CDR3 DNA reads TGTGCCAGCAGTTACTCGACAGGGGAGGGGGAAAAACTGTTTTTT.